The 19 T cell receptor beta chains listed next were all sequenced from one sample in a study of blood T cells in healthy people across ages. A J-beta primer mix and a sample-barcoded 5' primer were used in a second PCR of about 7 to 11 cycles. MiXCR was run by TCRdb on the 5' RACE reads, yielding one entry per CDR3 protein. The sample holds roughly 700,000 distinct CDR3 sequences, about 25% seen once. The same sample was also studied in work on T cells of mothers and their children.

The material sequenced was blood. Source of these receptors: a boy aged 10-17 years in good health.

The gene calls are TRBV6-5 and TRBJ2-4; 10 bases are shared with TRBD1. Germline V CDR1 and CDR2: MNHEY, SVGAGI. The CDR3 is 16 residues long. J gave up 8 bases and V 4 bases, and 11 bases lay outside the gene matches. CDR3 in amino acids: CASSLTGGQGPDIQYF. Here the CDR3 DNA reads TGTGCCAGCAGTTTAACGGGGGGACAGGGGCCGGACATTCAGTACTTC.

This clonotype was seen only once. The CDR3 nucleotides are TGTGCCAGCGTCTACACCAACACTGAAGCTTTCTTT. The encoded protein is CASVYTNTEAFF. The chain combines TRBV6-6 with TRBJ1-1; no clear D gene. The CDR3 runs to 12 residues. Germline loops: CDR1 MNHNY, CDR2 SVGAGI (reference sequence). With 8 bases removed from V and 2 bases from J, the gap between germline ends came to 9 bases.

CDR3 coding DNA: TGCGCCAGCAGCTCCCCTAGCGGACAAGAGACCCAGTACTTC. Translated: CASSSPSGQETQYF. This rearrangement joins TRBV5-1 to TRBJ2-5; 7 bases match TRBD2. Trimming took 3 bases from V and 2 from J; bases not matched to a gene: 4. Per the germline V gene, CDR1 is SGHRS and CDR2 is YFSETQ. The CDR3 runs 14 residues.

This clonotype occurred a few times. The genes are TRBV6-2 or TRBV6-3 and TRBJ2-3, with D uncertain. The CDR3 runs 17 residues. The V end lost 0 bases, the J end lost 0 bases, and 13 bases lay between the germline ends. Germline loops: CDR1 MNHEY, CDR2 SVGEGT. Written as DNA, the CDR3 is TGTGCCAGCAGTTACTCGATGTACAGCCCTAGCACAGATACGCAGTATTTT. Its translation: CASSYSMYSPSTDTQYF.

This clonotype appeared a few times. The chain joins TRBV7-9 to TRBJ2-5, with no clear D. This CDR3 has 13 residues. V was cut by 5 bases and J by 5 bases, with 12 bases left in between. CDR1 SEHNR and CDR2 FQNEAQ come from the germline V gene (reference sequence). For the CDR3, the DNA is TGTGCCAGCAGCCCTACGGGTCAGGAGACCCAGTACTTC. This codes for CASSPTGQETQYF.

This clonotype was picked up a small number of times. The chain joins TRBV13 to TRBJ2-2; 7 nucleotides line up with TRBD1. Trimming removed 5 bases from V and 3 bases from J; junction bases left unmatched: 3. Germline V lookup: CDR1 PRHDT, CDR2 FYEKMQ (reference sequence). This CDR3 has 14 residues. This CDR3 is CASSPTGYTGELFF. The CDR3 nucleotides are TGTGCCAGCAGCCCGACAGGGTACACCGGGGAGCTGTTTTTT.

This clonotype showed up just a few times. The chain links TRBV12-3 or TRBV12-4 to TRBJ2-1; TRBD2 matches 10 bases. V was pared by 6 bases and J by 4 bases, with 6 bases of the junction left unmatched. This CDR3 region has 15 residues. The CDR3 DNA follows: TGTGCCAGCAGCCAACTAGCGGGAAGTTACAATGAGCAGTTCTTC. This sequence encodes CASSQLAGSYNEQFF.

The sample holds many counts of this clonotype. Sequence at one end of the junction differs from germline and may be a read error. This chain joins TRBV11-1 and TRBJ2-3; no clear D gene. The CDR3 extends over 10 amino acids. CDR1 and CDR2 from the germline V gene are SGHAT and FQDESV (reference sequence). CDR3 residues: CEPEADTQYF. In DNA, the CDR3 is TGCGAACCAGAGGCAGATACGCAGTATTTT.

The table lists this clonotype with a few counts. This sequence joins TRBV7-8 and TRBJ2-5, with D maybe TRBD2 (5 bases). The germline V and J ends were trimmed by 4 bases and 3 bases, with 18 bases remaining between them. The CDR3 loop spans 16 amino acids. Looked up from germline, CDR1 is SGHVS and CDR2 is FQNEAQ. The CDR3 DNA follows: TGTGCCAGCAGCTATTCCCCCGTCCTAGCAGAAGAGACCCAGTACTTC. Protein product: CASSYSPVLAEETQYF. Complete variable domain (other parts from reference TRBV7-8 and TRBJ2-5): GAGVSQSPRYKVAKRGQDVALRCDPISGHVSLFWYQQALGQGPEFLTYFQNEAQLDKSGLPSDRFFAERPEGSVSTLKIQRTQQEDSAVYLCASSYSPVLAEETQYFGPGTRLLVL.

Only a few counts were recorded for this clonotype. CDR3 DNA sequence: TGTGCCAGCAATGGAAACAGCCACTATAATTCACCCCTCCACTTT. It encodes CASNGNSHYNSPLHF. The gene calls are TRBV2 and TRBJ1-6, with unresolved D. Germline CDR1 SNHLY, CDR2 FYNNEI. Trimming took off 7 bases at V and 3 bases at J, with 13 bases between the two ends. CDR3 length equals 15 residues.

The chain joins TRBV5-1 to TRBJ1-6, with no clear D. The V gene lost 6 bases and the J gene lost 10 bases, with 14 bases spanning the gap. The CDR3 consists of 13 residues. The V gene's germline CDR1 is SGHRS and CDR2 YFSETQ. CDR3 in DNA: TGCGCCAGCACCGACGGCCAGGCATCACCCCTCCACTTT. Amino acid sequence: CASTDGQASPLHF.

In its sample, this clonotype was seen a few times. This chain joins TRBV12-5 and TRBJ2-5; D is uncertain. Gene TRBJ2-7 matches the end of the DNA better, so the J call may be wrong. CDR3 length: 12 residues. CDR1 is LGHNT and CDR2 is FRNRAP in the germline V gene. The CDR3 sequence: CASGLVIHEQYF. CDR3 bases: TGTGCTAGTGGTTTGGTAATTCACGAGCAGTACTTC.

The V gene is TRBV19, the J gene TRBJ2-5; a possible D gene is TRBD2 (5 bases). Trimming cost V 6 bases and J 2 bases, with 22 bases left between them. The germline gives CDR1 LNHDA, CDR2 SQIVND (reference sequence). The CDR3 extends over 17 amino acids. Here the CDR3 DNA reads TGTGCCAGTAGCTATAGAGGGAGAGAGGAGTCTCAAGAGACCCAGTACTTC. This sequence encodes CASSYRGREESQETQYF.

The chain couples TRBV29-1 to TRBJ2-3, with no clear D. This CDR3 contains 13 residues. CDR1 is SQVTM and CDR2 is ANQGSEA in the germline V gene. V was shortened by 6 bases and J by 4 bases, with 14 bases between the two germline ends. This chain's CDR3 is CSVIRQYPDTQYF. CDR3 DNA: TGCAGCGTCATAAGGCAGTACCCAGATACGCAGTATTTT.

The V call is TRBV28, the J call TRBJ2-7; D unclear. Germline V gene sequence: CDR1 MDHEN, CDR2 SYDVKM. Trimming took off 3 bases at V and 0 bases at J, with 18 bases between the two ends. This CDR3 spans 17 amino acids. The CDR3 bases are TGTGCCAGCAGTTTGCCCGCGAGGCAGACCGCCTCCTACGAGCAGTACTTC. This translates into CASSLPARQTASYEQYF. Combining the CDR3 with reference TRBV28 and TRBJ2-7 gives the whole variable domain DVKVTQSSRYLVKRTGEKVFLECVQDMDHENMFWYRQDPGLGLRLIYFSYDVKMKEKGDIPEGYSVSREKKERFSLILESASTNQTSMYLCASSLPARQTASYEQYFGPGTRLTVT.

This chain joins TRBV7-8 and TRBJ1-2; 10 nucleotides align to TRBD1. Germline V CDR1 and CDR2: SGHVS, FQNEAQ. V gave up 7 bases and J gave up 8 bases; unmatched junction bases: 13. The CDR3 spans 15 residues. CDR3 in amino acids: CASTHSRDRGEGYTF. CDR3 in DNA: TGTGCCAGCACTCATTCCCGGGACAGGGGCGAGGGCTACACCTTC.

The V call is TRBV12-3 or TRBV12-4, the J call TRBJ2-2; D unclear. V was shortened by 3 bases and J by 7 bases, with 6 bases between the two germline ends. The CDR3 runs 12 residues. The CDR3: CASSFTGGELFF. CDR3 nucleotide sequence: TGTGCCAGCAGTTTTACGGGCGGGGAGCTGTTTTTT.

The rearrangement joins TRBV18 to TRBJ2-1; D tentatively reads TRBD1 or TRBD2 (6 bases each). Trimming cost V 5 bases and J 6 bases, with 26 bases left between them. This CDR3 contains 18 residues. Germline V gene data show CDR1 as KGHSH and CDR2 as LQKENI. CDR3 nucleotides: TGTGCCAGCTCAGGGGGGCTAGTCGGACGACATAGGGGCAATGAGCAGTTCTTC. This encodes CASSGGLVGRHRGNEQFF.

This clonotype has only a few counts. The rearrangement links TRBV7-3 to TRBJ1-4; possible D gene TRBD1, 6 bases. Per germline, CDR1 SGHTA and CDR2 FQGTGA. The germline V and J ends were trimmed by 5 bases and 6 bases, with 16 bases remaining between them. This CDR3 has 15 amino acids. The CDR3 spells CASSPRGGPDEKLFF. CDR3 bases: TGTGCCAGCAGCCCGCGGGGGGGCCCGGATGAAAAACTGTTTTTT.